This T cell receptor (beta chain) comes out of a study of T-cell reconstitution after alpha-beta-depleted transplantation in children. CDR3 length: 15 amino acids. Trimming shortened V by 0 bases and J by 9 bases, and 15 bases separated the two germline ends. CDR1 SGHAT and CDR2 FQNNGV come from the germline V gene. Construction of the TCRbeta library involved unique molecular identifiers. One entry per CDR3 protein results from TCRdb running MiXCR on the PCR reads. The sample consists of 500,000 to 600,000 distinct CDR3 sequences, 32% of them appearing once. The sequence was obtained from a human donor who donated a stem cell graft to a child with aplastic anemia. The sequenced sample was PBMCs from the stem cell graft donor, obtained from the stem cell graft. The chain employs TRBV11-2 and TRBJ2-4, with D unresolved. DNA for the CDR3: TGTGCCAGCAGCTTAGATCTGGACCTCACGGGCATTCAGTACTTC. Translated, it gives CASSLDLDLTGIQYF.